This TCR beta chain was retrieved from a study of blood T cell repertoires in COVID-19 (dated by TCRdb to 2020 to 2022). Broadly, across the study: The collaborator samples originated in the United States, Italy and Spain and spanned the acute and convalescent phases of COVID-19. The prospective study material was composed of cDNA or gDNA derived from T cells, B-cell-depleted T cells, or PBMCs. The dataset comprised deeply sampled blood TCRbeta repertoires from subjects exposed to, actively infected with, or recovered from COVID-19. The repertoires were released in a freely available public database meant as a resource for research on the immune response to SARS-CoV-2. The samples were drawn from the first 160 participants of the ongoing ImmuneRACE study and from 950 to 1,500 subjects provided by 6 global collaborators. Nearly every sample came with metadata listing a de-identified subject ID, COVID-19 status, age in years and sex. Where available, HLA class I and class II types were taken from metadata supplied by the sample provider and were not determined by assay-based typing.

TCRbeta CDR3 regions were amplified from genomic DNA by means of the immunoSEQ Assay, a bias-controlled multiplex PCR. As for how the authors treated the data: Nucleated cell counts per sample were estimated from amplification of reference gene primers within the assay. Sequence reads were collapsed and filtered to measure the absolute abundance of every unique TCRbeta CDR3 rearrangement. Productive Simpson clonality was computed per sample as the square root of Simpson's diversity index over productive rearrangements. This is the immuneACCESS table as TCRdb keeps it, with only in-frame sequences that have V and J called. A part of the clones is gone; compared with another copy, unresolved V genes explain less than half, and the rest is unexplained. The D gene and trimming were derived from the DNA, and the V and J assignments and clone size from that table. A total of some 390,000 clones appear in this sample, about 87% of them only once. 2% to 2.5% of the sample belongs to the ten largest clones.

A remark on this clone: Its specific antigen is unknown. No base quality information exists; no much larger clone differs at one position.

At one collaborating source in Seattle, patients were enrolled during active infection and were followed longitudinally through the course of disease. Each collaborating institution followed its own protocols to collect whole blood in K2EDTA tubes. For TCRbeta analysis, collaborators shipped samples as frozen whole blood, isolated PBMCs, or DNA extracted from either of those sample types. General findings and caveats noted by the study authors: Clinical and demographic metadata were provided uncurated, with the amount varying by source and participant.

Sequencing was carried out using peripheral blood. The TCR originated in a woman aged 55 to 70 with COVID-19, enrolled during active disease.

The CDR3 protein sequence reads: CASSITGTGGDGYTF. The DNA is TGTGCCAGCAGCATCACCGGGACAGGGGGTGATGGCTACACCTTC. The chain uses TRBV7-9 and TRBJ1-2, with TRBD1 identical over 11 junction bases. Relative to germline, V is missing 5 bases and J is missing 6 bases, with 8 bases of the junction outside any gene match. The CDR3 runs 15 amino acids, cysteine and phenylalanine included. CDR3 DNA only is kept here, 45 bases in frame from base 1. From a lookup of the germline V gene (reference sequence), CDR1 and CDR2 are SEHNR and FQNEAQ.